This T cell receptor beta chain was identified during a study of neurological immune-mediated disorders. This clonotype was picked up many times. Its antigen is still unknown. Findings and caveats of the study: The greatest TCR clonal expansion appeared in HTLV-1-associated myelopathy and the smallest, falling below healthy controls, in multiple sclerosis.

TCRdb reprocessed the 5' RACE reads with MiXCR, giving one entry per CDR3 protein. The sample consists of more than 45,000 distinct CDR3 sequences, around 3.4% of them appearing once. This clonotype was obtained from a middle-aged man with multiple sclerosis. Sequenced sample: PBMCs.

CDR3 sequence reads: CASSSLGDQDTQYF. For the CDR3, the DNA is TGTGCCAGCAGTTCCCTTGGGGATCAAGATACGCAGTATTTT. V is TRBV12-3 or TRBV12-4 and J is TRBJ2-3; D is ambiguous. V was pared by 4 bases and J by 5 bases, with 13 bases between. This CDR3 has 14 residues.